Presented here are 27 T cell receptor beta chains from one specimen sequenced in a study of radiotherapy plus CTLA-4 blockade in lung cancer. The method was immunoSEQ multiplex PCR; TCRdb's version includes in-frame clones alone and lacks a portion of them. The sample carries tens of thousands of clones, approximately 86% recorded once. This specimen consisted of peripheral blood, obtained from a patient treated with radiotherapy plus ipilimumab. The receptors derive from a human donor with non-small cell lung cancer that progressed on radiotherapy plus ipilimumab.

The V call is TRBV7-2, the J call TRBJ1-5; TRBD1 aligns across 9 bases. This CDR3 spans 15 amino acids. Germline assignment: CDR1 SGHTA and CDR2 FQGNSA. Unmatched junction bases numbered 8, after V lost 3 bases and J lost 8 bases. The CDR3 sequence is CASSLDRGLGEPQHF. The CDR3 DNA sequence: TGTGCCAGCAGCTTGGACAGGGGCCTGGGGGAGCCCCAGCATTTT.

The CDR3 reads CASSPLPGRGQPQHF. In DNA, the CDR3 is TGCGCCAGCAGCCCCCTCCCAGGGAGAGGCCAGCCCCAGCATTTT. J is TRBJ1-5 and V is TRBV5-1; D is perhaps TRBD1 (5 bases). Germline values: CDR1 SGHRS, CDR2 YFSETQ. Trimming pared 4 bases from V and 7 bases from J, leaving 18 bases between. This CDR3 has 15 residues.

V is TRBV10-3 and J is TRBJ2-3; D is uncertain. Looked up from germline, CDR1 is ENHRY and CDR2 is SYGVKD. This CDR3 has 14 amino acids. The V end lost 7 bases, the J end lost 0 bases, and 11 bases lay between the germline ends. In DNA form, the CDR3 reads TGTGCCATCACCAAGGGTAGCAGCACAGATACGCAGTATTTT. Translated: CAITKGSSTDTQYF.

The chain couples TRBV7-2 to TRBJ2-7; D may correspond to TRBD1 or TRBD2 (6 bases each). Trimming stripped 0 bases from V and 2 bases from J, with 11 bases between. The CDR3 runs 15 residues. CDR1 and CDR2 (germline): SGHTA, FQGNSA. The CDR3 bases are TGTGCCAGCAGCTTAGCCGGAGGGGGAACCTACGAGCAGTACTTC. Protein: CASSLAGGGTYEQYF.

J is TRBJ2-1 and V is TRBV4-3; 11 positions agree with TRBD2. V gave up 1 base and J gave up 2 bases; unmatched junction bases: 1. CDR3 length: 16 residues. Germline CDR1 and CDR2: LGHNA and YSLEER. The CDR3 here is CASSQVAGGPYNEQFF. CDR3 nucleotides: TGCGCCAGCAGCCAAGTAGCGGGGGGGCCCTACAATGAGCAGTTCTTC.

V and J are TRBV7-9 and TRBJ1-2, with D uncertain. The V end lost 5 bases, the J end lost 7 bases, and 11 bases lay between the germline ends. The CDR3 covers 12 residues. CDR1 is SEHNR and CDR2 is FQNEAQ in the germline V gene (reference sequence). CDR3 sequence (DNA): TGTGCCAGCAGCCCCACGGTGGTTGGCTACACCTTC. It yields the protein CASSPTVVGYTF. The whole variable domain, remainder taken from reference TRBV7-9 and TRBJ1-2, is DTGVSQNPRHKITKRGQNVTFRCDPISEHNRLYWYRQTLGQGPEFLTYFQNEAQLEKSRLLSDRFSAERPKGSFSTLEIQRTEQGDSAMYLCASSPTVVGYTFGSGTRLTVV.

The chain joins TRBV4-2 to TRBJ2-1, with D perhaps matching TRBD1 (6 bases). Germline loops: CDR1 LGHNA, CDR2 YNFKEQ. Trimming pared 1 base from V and 5 bases from J, leaving 9 bases between. This CDR3 has 14 amino acids. Written as DNA, the CDR3 is TGTGCCAGCAGCCAAGTAGGGGGTGACAATGAGCAGTTCTTC. Translation: CASSQVGGDNEQFF.

The rearrangement links TRBV6-5 to TRBJ2-1, with D possibly TRBD1 on 5 matching bases. Per the germline V gene, CDR1 is MNHEY and CDR2 is SVGAGI. The CDR3 has 14 residues. V shed 0 bases and J shed 7 bases, with 10 bases lying between them. CDR3 sequence (DNA): TGTGCCAGCAGTTACTCTCCAGGGCGGAATGAGCAGTTCTTC. Translating it yields CASSYSPGRNEQFF.

The rearrangement uses TRBV5-4 and TRBJ1-1, with unresolved D. This CDR3 is built from 13 residues. V lost 4 bases and J lost 1, with 8 bases in between. CDR1 is SGHNT and CDR2 is YYREEE in the germline V gene (reference sequence). DNA for the CDR3: TGTGCCAGCAGCCCTACACGGAACACTGAAGCTTTCTTT. Protein product: CASSPTRNTEAFF. The full variable domain, its missing parts supplied by reference TRBV5-4 and TRBJ1-1, is ETGVTQSPTHLIKTRGQQVTLRCSSQSGHNTVSWYQQALGQGPQFIFQYYREEENGRGNFPPRFSGLQFPNYSSELNVNALELDDSALYLCASSPTRNTEAFFGQGTRLTVV.

CDR3 amino acids: CASSLEGRGQGYTF. The CDR3 nucleotides are TGCGCCAGCAGCCTGGAGGGCAGGGGGCAAGGCTACACCTTC. This chain uses TRBV5-1 with TRBJ1-2; TRBD1 agrees at 8 bases. Germline CDR1 and CDR2: SGHRS and YFSETQ. CDR3 length: 14 residues. V gave up 4 bases and J gave up 8 bases; unmatched junction bases: 10. Combining the CDR3 with reference TRBV5-1 and TRBJ1-2 gives the whole variable domain KAGVTQTPRYLIKTRGQQVTLSCSPISGHRSVSWYQQTPGQGLQFLFEYFSETQRNKGNFPGRFSGRQFSNSRSEMNVSTLELGDSALYLCASSLEGRGQGYTFGSGTRLTVV.

The V gene is TRBV5-1, the J gene TRBJ1-1; the match to TRBD1 covers 8 bases. V lost 4 bases and J lost 9; bases outside the gene matches: 17. The CDR3 consists of 16 residues. Germline V gene lookup returns CDR1 SGHRS and CDR2 YFSETQ. This CDR3 reads CASSPAPGTGQTKAFF. The CDR3 nucleotides are TGCGCCAGCAGCCCCGCCCCTGGGACAGGTCAGACTAAAGCTTTCTTT.

The rearrangement uses TRBV7-8 and TRBJ1-6; D gene ambiguous. CDR3 size: 15 residues. The germline V gene has CDR1 SGHVS and CDR2 FQNEAQ. With 0 bases removed from V and 6 bases from J, the gap between germline ends came to 9 bases. The CDR3, as DNA: TGTGCCAGCAGCTTAGCAGCAGCAAGTAATTCACCCCTCCACTTT. It yields the protein CASSLAAASNSPLHF.

The genes are TRBV7-9 and TRBJ2-7, with a tentative D call TRBD2 (5 bases). The CDR3 runs to 14 residues. Germline values: CDR1 SEHNR, CDR2 FQNEAQ (reference sequence). Trimming took 6 bases from V and 1 from J, leaving 13 bases between them. In DNA, the CDR3 is TGTGCCAGCAGTCCTGATCGGGGTTCCTACGAGCAGTACTTC. Translation gives CASSPDRGSYEQYF.

The chain recombines TRBV14 with TRBJ2-7, with D hard to call. In germline, CDR1 is SGHDN, CDR2 FVKESK. The CDR3 loop spans 15 amino acids. V was trimmed by 4 bases and J by 2 bases, leaving 15 bases between them. The chain's CDR3 is CASSRGIRNPYEQYF. Here the CDR3 DNA reads TGTGCCAGCAGCCGCGGAATTAGGAACCCCTACGAGCAGTACTTC.

The rearrangement links TRBV5-1 to TRBJ1-1; D is uncertain. The CDR3 is 13 residues long. The ends were cut back, 5 bases at V and 0 bases at J, with 8 bases in the middle. Looked up from germline, CDR1 is SGHRS and CDR2 is YFSETQ. The CDR3 protein is CASSVGMNTEAFF. CDR3 DNA: TGCGCCAGCAGTGTGGGAATGAACACTGAAGCTTTCTTT.

This chain joins TRBV7-9 and TRBJ1-1; perhaps TRBD1 as D (6 bases). Germline lookup yields CDR1 SEHNR and CDR2 FQNEAQ (reference sequence). This CDR3 region has 14 residues. Trimming removed 5 bases from V and 6 bases from J, with 16 bases in between. CDR3 residues: CASSKTQGLSEAFF. The CDR3 DNA is TGTGCCAGCAGCAAAACTCAGGGGCTGTCTGAAGCTTTCTTT. The variable domain in full, completed from reference TRBV7-9 and TRBJ1-1, reads DTGVSQNPRHKITKRGQNVTFRCDPISEHNRLYWYRQTLGQGPEFLTYFQNEAQLEKSRLLSDRFSAERPKGSFSTLEIQRTEQGDSAMYLCASSKTQGLSEAFFGQGTRLTVV.

The rearrangement joins TRBV5-6 to TRBJ2-1; D tentatively fits TRBD1 or TRBD2 (6 bases each). CDR3 length: 15 residues. Germline V gene sequence: CDR1 SGHDT, CDR2 YYEEEE. V shed 2 bases and J shed 3 bases, with 12 bases lying between them. The CDR3 loop is CASSFMRGDYNEQFF. The DNA for the CDR3 is TGTGCCAGCAGCTTTATGAGGGGGGACTACAATGAGCAGTTCTTC.

The chain employs TRBV4-2 and TRBJ2-1; TRBD1 matches 7 bases. V lost 0 bases and J lost 8; bases outside the gene matches: 10. The CDR3 spans 16 residues. CDR1 is LGHNA and CDR2 is YNFKEQ in the germline V gene. CDR3 bases: TGTGCCAGCAGCCAAGATCTCGGGACAGACTTTGATGAGCAGTTCTTC. Its translation is CASSQDLGTDFDEQFF.

V gene TRBV7-2 combines with J gene TRBJ1-2; D not resolved. Trimming shortened V by 6 bases and J by 4 bases, and 6 bases separated the two germline ends. From germline, CDR1 is SGHTA and CDR2 FQGNSA. CDR3 size: 11 residues. The CDR3 DNA reads as TGTGCCAGCAGGCTAGTCTATGGCTACACCTTC. This gives the protein CASRLVYGYTF. The whole variable domain, filled in from reference TRBV7-2 and TRBJ1-2, reads GAGVSQSPSNKVTEKGKDVELRCDPISGHTALYWYRQSLGQGLEFLIYFQGNSAPDKSGLPSDRFSAERTGGSVSTLTIQRTQQEDSAVYLCASRLVYGYTFGSGTRLTVV.

This sequence joins TRBV28 and TRBJ2-2; the match to TRBD2 covers 9 bases. CDR3 length equals 19 residues. The germline gives CDR1 MDHEN, CDR2 SYDVKM. The ends lost 1 base at V and 1 base at J; junction bases unmatched: 10. The CDR3 DNA is TGTGCCAGCAGTTTATACCCCTCTGATAGCGGGAGGAACACCGGGGAGCTGTTTTTT. It translates to CASSLYPSDSGRNTGELFF.

J is TRBJ1-1 and V is TRBV7-2; 8 bases line up with TRBD1. The CDR3 consists of 13 residues. V shed 8 bases, J shed 4 bases, and the junction held 6 bases outside the gene matches. Germline V CDR1 and CDR2: SGHTA, FQGNSA. The CDR3, as DNA: TGTGCCAGCGGCATGGACAGGGTCACTGAAGCTTTCTTT. This gives the protein CASGMDRVTEAFF. The full variable domain, its missing parts supplied by reference TRBV7-2 and TRBJ1-1, is GAGVSQSPSNKVTEKGKDVELRCDPISGHTALYWYRQSLGQGLEFLIYFQGNSAPDKSGLPSDRFSAERTGGSVSTLTIQRTQQEDSAVYLCASGMDRVTEAFFGQGTRLTVV.

The CDR3 DNA sequence: TGTGCCAGCAGCTTAAGCACAGCTTATAGCAATCAGCCCCAGCATTTT. Translated: CASSLSTAYSNQPQHF. The rearrangement joins TRBV7-2 to TRBJ1-5, with D unclear. The CDR3 has 16 amino acids. Trimming left V 2 bases short and J 0 bases short, with 11 bases between. Germline CDR1 reads SGHTA; CDR2 reads FQGNSA. The full variable domain, in which reference TRBV7-2 and TRBJ1-5 provide the parts outside the CDR3, is GAGVSQSPSNKVTEKGKDVELRCDPISGHTALYWYRQSLGQGLEFLIYFQGNSAPDKSGLPSDRFSAERTGGSVSTLTIQRTQQEDSAVYLCASSLSTAYSNQPQHFGDGTRLSIL.

The chain combines TRBV5-3 with TRBJ2-7, with TRBD2 identical over 8 bases. TRBV5-3 is annotated as an ORF whose role is uncertain. The V segment lost 8 bases and the J segment 2 bases; nucleotides outside the gene matches: 15. The CDR3 is 16 residues long. The CDR3 DNA reads as TGTGCCAGTATCTCCGAGGGGCGGGAGGTTCCCTACGAGCAGTACTTC. It is translated as CASISEGREVPYEQYF.

The chain links TRBV7-2 to TRBJ2-7; possibly TRBD2 for D (6 bases). The germline CDR1 and CDR2 sequences are SGHTA and FQGNSA. The V end lost 5 bases, the J end lost 0 bases, and 11 bases lay between the germline ends. This CDR3 contains 14 residues. In DNA, the CDR3 is TGTGCCAGCAGCGCTCAGGAGGGCTCCTACGAGCAGTACTTC. Its protein is CASSAQEGSYEQYF.

This chain links TRBV6-5 with TRBJ2-5; TRBD1 aligns across 8 bases. V dropped 5 bases and J dropped 3; count of bases not matched to a gene: 5. The CDR3 consists of 14 residues. The germline CDR1 and CDR2 sequences are MNHEY and SVGAGI. CDR3 coding DNA: TGTGCCAGCAGTCCCGGGACAGGTGAAGAGACCCAGTACTTC. Translating it yields CASSPGTGEETQYF.

J is TRBJ2-5 and V is TRBV4-3; no clear D. V was shortened by 0 bases and J by 5 bases, with 13 bases between the two germline ends. The CDR3 is made up of 15 amino acids. From germline, CDR1 is LGHNA and CDR2 YSLEER. The CDR3 DNA follows: TGCGCCAGCAGCCAAGAGAGCAAAGGGCTTGAGACCCAGTACTTC. As protein: CASSQESKGLETQYF.

The chain carries TRBV5-6 and TRBJ2-1; TRBD2 matches 12 bases. The CDR3 length is 15 residues. CDR1 and CDR2 from the germline V gene are SGHDT and YYEEEE. V was pared by 1 base and J by 10 bases, with 6 bases of the junction left unmatched. The CDR3 region is CASSLLRLAGVEQFF. CDR3 bases: TGTGCCAGCAGCTTGTTGAGACTAGCGGGAGTAGAGCAGTTCTTC.